This passage covers 14 T cell receptor beta chains from one sample sequenced in a study of cytomegalovirus exposure and HLA in healthy donors. The method was immunoSEQ multiplex PCR; TCRdb's version includes in-frame clones alone and lacks a portion of them. The sample records 110,000 to 150,000 clones, roughly 90% being singletons. Material for sequencing was PBMCs. The receptors here all came from a man aged 18 to 29 in good health and CMV-seronegative.

The chain recombines TRBV27 with TRBJ1-1; TRBD1 aligns across 7 bases. The V gene's germline CDR1 is MNHEY and CDR2 SMNVEV (reference sequence). Trimming took 10 bases from V and 3 from J; bases not matched to a gene: 8. The CDR3 runs to 13 residues. This CDR3 reads CATQQGLHTEAFF. The CDR3, as DNA: TGTGCCACACAACAGGGGCTACACACTGAAGCTTTCTTT.

Concerning this clone itself: This sample includes further DNA sequences coding for the same CDR3. The chain joins TRBV7-9 to TRBJ1-5; 8 bases agree with TRBD1. The junction had 1 base not matched to a gene; V was cut back by 2 bases and J by 1 base. Germline V CDR1 and CDR2: SEHNR, FQNEAQ (reference sequence). The CDR3 extends over 15 amino acids. CDR3 DNA: TGTGCCAGCAGCTTAACAGGGGGAAGCAATCAGCCCCAGCATTTT. Protein: CASSLTGGSNQPQHF.

This clone was seen a single time. This rearrangement joins TRBV5-1 to TRBJ2-7, with 9 bases lining up with TRBD1. The length of the CDR3 is 13 residues. The V gene's germline CDR1 is SGHRS and CDR2 YFSETQ. Losses at the gene ends were 4 bases for V and 6 bases for J; bases not matched to a gene: 5. The CDR3 loop reads CASSPGTGPEQYV. CDR3 DNA: TGCGCCAGCAGCCCCGGGACAGGGCCCGAGCAGTACGTC.

The chain couples TRBV13 to TRBJ1-2; 8 positions match TRBD1. V was pared by 3 bases and J by 2 bases, with 2 bases of the junction left unmatched. The CDR3 is 14 amino acids. Germline lookup yields CDR1 PRHDT and CDR2 FYEKMQ (reference sequence). The CDR3 DNA follows: TGTGCCAGCAGCTTCCGGACAGGGAACTATGGCTACACCTTC. It codes for CASSFRTGNYGYTF.

The chain has TRBV9 and TRBJ2-3, with D perhaps TRBD2 (6 bases). Germline V gene data show CDR1 as SGDLS and CDR2 as YYNGEE. This CDR3 contains 17 residues. V was trimmed by 2 bases and J by 3 bases, leaving 19 bases between them. The CDR3 sequence: CASSVRRGGLETDTQYF. CDR3 in DNA: TGTGCCAGCAGCGTCAGGAGAGGAGGGCTCGAAACAGATACGCAGTATTTT.

The chain has TRBV4-1 and TRBJ1-1; D gene uncertain. The germline gives CDR1 MGHRA, CDR2 YSYEKL. The CDR3 consists of 12 residues. Trimming shortened V by 4 bases and J by 1 base, and 4 bases separated the two germline ends. The CDR3 DNA reads as TGCGCCAGCAGCCCGGGGAACACTGAAGCTTTCTTT. Protein sequence: CASSPGNTEAFF.

The V gene is TRBV5-4, the J gene TRBJ2-5, with 9 bases fitting TRBD1. This CDR3 is built from 17 residues. CDR1 is SGHNT and CDR2 is YYREEE in the germline V gene (reference sequence). With 0 bases clipped from V and 1 base from J, the junction kept 7 bases outside the gene matches. CDR3 sequence: CASSLGNRGRFQETQYF. The CDR3 DNA reads as TGTGCCAGCAGCTTGGGGAACAGGGGGCGCTTCCAAGAGACCCAGTACTTC.

The chain recombines TRBV5-1 with TRBJ2-5; 7 bases are a match to TRBD1. Unmatched junction bases numbered 12, after V lost 7 bases and J lost 3 bases. The CDR3 contains 15 residues. The germline V gene has CDR1 SGHRS and CDR2 YFSETQ. The CDR3 reads CASSPGTARKETQYF. DNA of the CDR3: TGCGCCAGCTCACCTGGGACAGCCAGGAAAGAGACCCAGTACTTC.

V gene TRBV27 combines with J gene TRBJ2-4; 12 bases line up with TRBD2. Germline trimming cut 5 bases from V and 9 bases from J; bases unmatched to any gene: 8. Looked up from germline, CDR1 is MNHEY and CDR2 is SMNVEV (reference sequence). The CDR3 spans 15 residues. In DNA, the CDR3 is TGTGCCAGCAGTCGTACTAGCGGGAGGTTGCCCATTCAGTACTTC. Its translation is CASSRTSGRLPIQYF.

This clone was picked up one time. The gene calls are TRBV9 and TRBJ2-1; perhaps TRBD2 as D (6 bases). Germline V gene sequence: CDR1 SGDLS, CDR2 YYNGEE. This CDR3 contains 18 residues. Between the trimmed V and J ends, which lost 0 bases and 10 bases, there was a span of 26 bases. The DNA for the CDR3 is TGTGCCAGCAGCGTAGGCCCCTCTACTAGCAGCAGTCGGGGCGAGCAGTTCTTC. Translated: CASSVGPSTSSSRGEQFF. The whole variable domain, filled in from reference TRBV9 and TRBJ2-1, reads DSGVTQTPKHLITATGQRVTLRCSPRSGDLSVYWYQQSLDQGLQFLIQYYNGEERAKGNILERFSAQQFPDLHSELNLSSLELGDSALYFCASSVGPSTSSSRGEQFFGPGTRLTVL.

The chain has TRBV2 and TRBJ1-5, with D unclear. Germline V gives CDR1 SNHLY, CDR2 FYNNEI. The germline V and J ends were trimmed by 4 bases and 1 base, with 8 bases remaining between them. The CDR3 spans 14 residues. Here the CDR3 reads CASSGVNSNQPQHF. The CDR3 nucleotides are TGTGCCAGCAGTGGCGTGAACAGCAATCAGCCCCAGCATTTT.

This chain joins TRBV27 and TRBJ2-3, with 7 bases identical to TRBD1. This CDR3 is 16 amino acids long. Germline lookup yields CDR1 MNHEY and CDR2 SMNVEV (reference sequence). Trimming at V came to 3 bases and at J to 0 bases, leaving 6 bases not matched to a gene. CDR3 loop: CASSLGTATSTDTQYF. CDR3 nucleotide sequence: TGTGCCAGCAGTTTGGGGACAGCCACTAGCACAGATACGCAGTATTTT.

The chain joins TRBV5-4 to TRBJ2-7; D might be TRBD1 (6 bases). The CDR3 is made up of 15 amino acids. The V end was cut by 4 bases, the J end by 3 bases, with 17 bases between. Germline CDR1 SGHNT, CDR2 YYREEE (reference sequence). CDR3 in amino acids: CASSPIDRLGYEQYF. Here the CDR3 DNA reads TGTGCCAGCAGCCCGATAGACAGGTTAGGCTACGAGCAGTACTTC.

The chain couples TRBV7-3 to TRBJ2-7; D is perhaps TRBD2 (6 bases). V shed 1 base and J shed 4 bases, with 11 bases lying between them. CDR3 length: 14 residues. Germline V CDR1 and CDR2: SGHTA, FQGTGA. The CDR3 spells CASSLIRRGYEQYF. The CDR3 DNA follows: TGTGCCAGCAGCTTAATCCGGAGGGGTTACGAGCAGTACTTC.